This entry is about one TCR beta chain. In the original workflow: The assay estimated nucleated cells by amplifying reference gene primers. Clones were sequenced by immunoSEQ multiplex PCR, and TCRdb holds only the in-frame ones, with some missing. The V and J calls and clone size come from that table; D and trimming were worked out from the DNA. Of under 170,000 clones listed, approximately 84% are singletons. This record belongs to a study of blood T cell repertoires in COVID-19. Study at large: Donors in the United States, Italy and Spain gave samples during acute or convalescent COVID-19. PBMCs, B-cell-depleted T cells, or T cells provided the cDNA or gDNA that made up the material.

Germline V CDR1 and CDR2: SGHNT, YYREEE (reference sequence). CDR3 size: 13 residues. Trimming removed 1 base at V and 3 bases at J, with 6 bases between. The clonotype was recovered from a man between 65 and 85 years old with acute or convalescent COVID-19. The chain recombines TRBV5-4 with TRBJ2-3, with D possibly matching TRBD1 (6 bases). The material sequenced was peripheral blood. The CDR3 bases are TGTGCCAGCAGCTTGCAGGGGACAGATACGCAGTATTTT. Translated, it gives CASSLQGTDTQYF.